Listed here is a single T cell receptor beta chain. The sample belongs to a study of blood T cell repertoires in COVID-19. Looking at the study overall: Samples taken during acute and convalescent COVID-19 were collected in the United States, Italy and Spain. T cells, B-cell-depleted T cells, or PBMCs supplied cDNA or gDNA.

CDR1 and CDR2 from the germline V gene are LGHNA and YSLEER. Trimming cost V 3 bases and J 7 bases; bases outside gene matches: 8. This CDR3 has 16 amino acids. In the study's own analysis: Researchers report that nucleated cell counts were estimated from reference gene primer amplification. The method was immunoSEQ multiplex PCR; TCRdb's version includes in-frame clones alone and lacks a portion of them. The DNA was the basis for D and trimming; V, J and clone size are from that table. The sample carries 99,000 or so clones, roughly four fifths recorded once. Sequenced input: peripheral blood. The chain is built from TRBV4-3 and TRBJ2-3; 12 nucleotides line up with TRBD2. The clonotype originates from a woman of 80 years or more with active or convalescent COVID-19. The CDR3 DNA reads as TGCGCCAGCAGCCAGTCCGGACTAGCGGGGACAAATACGCAGTATTTT. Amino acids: CASSQSGLAGTNTQYF.